Presented here are 28 T cell receptor beta chains from one specimen sequenced in a study of read filtering for tumor transcriptome and immune sequencing. This library used approximately 370 ng RNA and molecular barcoded adaptors spanning alpha/delta and beta/gamma chains. MiXCR, run by TCRdb on the reads, gives a single entry per CDR3 protein. The sample has roughly 67,000 distinct CDR3 sequences, around a fifth seen once. The sequenced sample was a population of CD138-negative cells sorted from bone marrow. The source is a donor at least 40 years old with multiple myeloma.

This chain connects TRBV7-2 to TRBJ1-5; no clear D. Trimming cost V 5 bases and J 1 base, with 9 bases left between them. The length of the CDR3 is 14 residues. From germline, CDR1 is SGHTA and CDR2 FQGNSA. The CDR3: CASSGVQSNQPQHF. Here the CDR3 DNA reads TGTGCCAGCAGCGGGGTTCAGAGCAATCAGCCCCAGCATTTT.

This clonotype has at least ten counts. The chain recombines TRBV4-2 with TRBJ2-7; 9 nucleotides line up with TRBD2. Germline V gene data show CDR1 as LGHNA and CDR2 as YNFKEQ. Trimming removed 1 base from V and 3 bases from J; junction bases left unmatched: 7. The CDR3 totals 16 residues. The CDR3 DNA is TGTGCCAGCAGCCAAGCCCGGACTAGCGAGGGCTACGAGCAGTACTTC. It is translated as CASSQARTSEGYEQYF.

There are many counts of this clonotype. This chain uses TRBV14 with TRBJ2-5; either TRBD1 or TRBD2 may fit D (5 bases each). V lost 0 bases and J lost 5, with 13 bases in between. In germline, CDR1 is SGHDN, CDR2 FVKESK. CDR3 length equals 15 residues. CDR3: CASSQDLGVHETQYF. CDR3 in DNA: TGTGCCAGCAGCCAAGATTTGGGGGTCCACGAGACCCAGTACTTC.

This clonotype appeared many times. The J gene is TRBJ2-7, the V gene TRBV21-1; the DNA was not used to check the table's D call, TRBD1. TRBV21-1 is tagged as a pseudogene. This CDR3 comprises 15 residues. Here the CDR3 reads CASRLLRTASGVQYF. The CDR3 bases are TGTGCCAGCAGACTCCTTCGGACAGCCTCCGGAGTGCAGTACTTC.

This clonotype was counted only a few times. The genes are TRBV20-1 and TRBJ2-7; D gene ambiguous. This CDR3 contains 12 residues. Germline V gene data show CDR1 as DFQATT and CDR2 as SNEGSKA (reference sequence). V was clipped by 3 bases and J by 3 bases, with 9 bases between them. The CDR3 here is CSASGGIYEQYF. Here the CDR3 DNA reads TGCAGTGCTAGTGGTGGGATCTACGAGCAGTACTTC.

This clonotype was observed many times. The chain is built from TRBV11-2 and TRBJ2-5; D unresolved. From germline, CDR1 is SGHAT and CDR2 FQNNGV. This CDR3 region has 13 residues. Trimming cost V 5 bases and J 0 bases, with 7 bases left between them. DNA of the CDR3: TGTGCCAGCAGCACCCGGGACCAAGAGACCCAGTACTTC. Protein product: CASSTRDQETQYF.

This clonotype has ten or more counts. The V and J genes are TRBV28 and TRBJ1-1; TRBD1 is a possible D gene (5 bases). Germline CDR1 reads MDHEN; CDR2 reads SYDVKM. Trimming shortened V by 3 bases and J by 5 bases, and 13 bases separated the two germline ends. The CDR3 totals 14 residues. The CDR3 reads CASSLKAGTTEAFF. CDR3 sequence (DNA): TGTGCCAGCAGTTTGAAGGCTGGGACGACTGAAGCTTTCTTT.

This clonotype occurred many times. The CDR3 loop is CSGKFSADTQYF. The DNA of the CDR3 is TGCAGTGGGAAATTTAGTGCAGATACGCAGTATTTT. The genes are TRBV20-1 and TRBJ2-3; D gene ambiguous. Germline CDR1 is DFQATT and CDR2 is SNEGSKA (reference sequence). This CDR3 region has 12 residues. V gave up 7 bases and J gave up 4 bases, with 12 bases separating them.

The sample holds many counts of this clonotype. The chain couples TRBV20-1 to TRBJ2-3; perhaps TRBD2 as D (6 bases). CDR3 length: 15 amino acids. The V end was cut by 0 bases, the J end by 1 base, with 11 bases between. The germline V gene has CDR1 DFQATT and CDR2 SNEGSKA (reference sequence). The CDR3 coding sequence is TGCAGTGCTAGAGATCAGCGGGTGGGCACAGATACGCAGTATTTT. Translation: CSARDQRVGTDTQYF.

This clonotype has at least ten counts. The V and J genes are TRBV6-5 and TRBJ1-1; TRBD1 might be the D (5 bases). The germline V gene has CDR1 MNHEY and CDR2 SVGAGI. V lost 6 bases, J lost 0 bases, and 14 bases lay in between. CDR3 size: 15 residues. CDR3 sequence reads: CASSVTGTMNTEAFF. CDR3 nucleotides: TGTGCCAGCAGCGTAACCGGGACGATGAACACTGAAGCTTTCTTT.

This clonotype was seen a few times. Here the CDR3 omits its conserved ending phenylalanine or tryptophan, so a read error is the likely source. The chain has TRBV7-9 and TRBJ1-1; 10 positions agree with TRBD1. This CDR3 region has 15 residues. The V segment lost 5 bases and the J segment 3 bases; nucleotides outside the gene matches: 6. Per germline, CDR1 SEHNR and CDR2 FQNEAQ (reference sequence). CDR3 amino acids: CASSPGDRGYTEAFL. The DNA of the CDR3 is TGTGCCAGCAGCCCTGGGGACAGGGGATACACTGAAGCTTTCCTT.

V usage is TRBV20-1 and J usage is TRBJ1-5; tentatively, D is TRBD1 (6 bases). The CDR3 spans 14 residues. Deletions cut 3 bases from V and 4 bases from J, with 13 bases between. Germline V gene sequence: CDR1 DFQATT, CDR2 SNEGSKA (reference sequence). DNA for the CDR3: TGCAGTGCTAGTCCCGGGGGCGGGAATCAGCCCCAGCATTTT. This gives the protein CSASPGGGNQPQHF.

This clonotype was counted ten times or more. The chain employs TRBV3-1 and TRBJ2-1; 7 bases map to TRBD2. The CDR3 is 15 residues long. V lost 0 bases to trimming and J lost 7 bases; unmatched junction nucleotides: 6. From germline, CDR1 is LGHDT and CDR2 YNNKEL (reference sequence). The CDR3 region is CASSQDSLAVNEQFF. Written as DNA, the CDR3 is TGTGCCAGCAGCCAAGATTCCCTAGCGGTGAATGAGCAGTTCTTC.

In its sample, this clonotype was seen a few times. The gene calls are TRBV6-2 or TRBV6-3 and TRBJ2-2; 9 nucleotides match TRBD2. CDR1 and CDR2 from the germline V gene are MNHEY and SVGEGT. The CDR3 is made up of 15 amino acids. The trim removed 7 bases at V and 5 bases at J, leaving 8 bases unmatched. The CDR3, as DNA: TGTGCCAGCAAGGATGCGGGAGGGCGTACCGGGGAGCTGTTTTTT. Protein product: CASKDAGGRTGELFF.

The table lists this clonotype with many counts. The gene calls are TRBV5-1 and TRBJ2-1; D might be TRBD2 (5 bases). The ends were cut back, 3 bases at V and 7 bases at J, with 17 bases in the middle. The CDR3 is 15 amino acids. Germline assignment: CDR1 SGHRS and CDR2 YFSETQ. The CDR3 nucleotides are TGCGCCAGCAGCTCCCTAGCCGGCGGAAAGAATGAGCAGTTCTTC. This sequence encodes CASSSLAGGKNEQFF.

The table lists this clonotype with many counts. The chain couples TRBV24-1 to TRBJ2-1; no clear D gene. Trimming pared 4 bases from V and 4 bases from J, leaving 4 bases between. The CDR3 loop spans 12 amino acids. Germline CDR1 KGHDR, CDR2 SFDVKD. This chain's CDR3 is CATSEGYNEQFF. CDR3 bases: TGTGCCACCAGTGAAGGGTACAATGAGCAGTTCTTC.

The sample holds many counts of this clonotype. This chain joins TRBV11-2 and TRBJ2-2; D gene ambiguous. Germline V gene data show CDR1 as SGHAT and CDR2 as FQNNGV. V was pared by 5 bases and J by 1 base, with 8 bases between. CDR3 length: 14 amino acids. The CDR3 nucleotides read TGTGCCAGCAGCCGGGTCTTGAACACCGGGGAGCTGTTTTTT. As protein: CASSRVLNTGELFF.

Only a few counts were recorded for this clonotype. This rearrangement joins TRBV11-2 to TRBJ2-5; no firm D call. CDR3 length: 12 amino acids. V gave up 2 bases and J gave up 5 bases, with 6 bases separating them. The germline V gene has CDR1 SGHAT and CDR2 FQNNGV. DNA for the CDR3: TGTGCCAGCAGCTTAATCGGGGAGACCCAGTACTTC. This translates into CASSLIGETQYF.

This sequence joins TRBV12-3 or TRBV12-4 and TRBJ2-4; D call uncertain. V was pared by 2 bases and J by 0 bases, with 5 bases between. This CDR3 is 14 amino acids long. CDR3 protein: CASSLSLAKNIQYF. The CDR3 DNA follows: TGTGCCAGCAGTTTATCACTAGCCAAAAACATTCAGTACTTC.

This clonotype was recorded a few times. The V and J genes are TRBV5-1 and TRBJ2-1, with 8 bases matching TRBD2. Per the germline V gene, CDR1 is SGHRS and CDR2 is YFSETQ. J gave up 4 bases and V 1 base, and 4 bases lay outside the gene matches. The CDR3 totals 15 residues. The DNA for the CDR3 is TGCGCCAGCAGCTTGATCGGGGGGGAATACAATGAGCAGTTCTTC. Translating gives CASSLIGGEYNEQFF.

There are many counts of this clonotype. V usage is TRBV29-1 and J usage is TRBJ1-1; the D gene is possibly TRBD1 (6 bases). Per the germline V gene, CDR1 is SQVTM and CDR2 is ANQGSEA. The CDR3 runs 13 residues. V lost 4 bases and J 7 bases, leaving 16 bases between the germline ends. CDR3 region: CSVANRAGGEAFF. In DNA, the CDR3 is TGCAGCGTTGCTAACAGGGCCGGGGGTGAAGCTTTCTTT.

The chain uses TRBV7-8 and TRBJ2-5, with 12 bases identical to TRBD2. V lost 1 base and J lost 5; bases outside the gene matches: 2. The CDR3 extends over 15 amino acids. CDR1 and CDR2 from the germline V gene are SGHVS and FQNEAQ. The CDR3 sequence: CASSLGTSGGETQYF. Written as DNA, the CDR3 is TGTGCCAGCAGCTTAGGAACTAGCGGGGGGGAGACCCAGTACTTC.

The sample holds many counts of this clonotype. The CDR3 DNA follows: TGCGGCGCTGAAGACAGGGTCGGCACTGAAGCTTTCTTT. As protein: CGAEDRVGTEAFF. The V and J genes are TRBV29-1 and TRBJ1-1; 7 nucleotides line up with TRBD1. Germline-derived CDR1 and CDR2 are SQVTM and ANQGSEA. CDR3 length: 13 amino acids.

Worth noting for this clonotype: A single base separates this from a much larger clone, so it may be a read error. The gene calls are TRBV9 and TRBJ2-3; tentative D call: TRBD1 (5 bases). Germline lookup yields CDR1 SGDLS and CDR2 YYNGEE. The CDR3 loop spans 11 amino acids. CDR3 sequence reads: CASSVTGTQYF. CDR3 bases: TGTGCCAGCAGCGTAACAGGTACGCAGTATTTT.

This clonotype has ten or more counts. This chain connects TRBV7-2 to TRBJ1-2, with D unresolved. V shed 0 bases and J shed 6 bases, with 14 bases lying between them. The CDR3 spans 15 residues. CDR1 is SGHTA, CDR2 FQGNSA, per germline. The CDR3 coding sequence is TGTGCCAGCAGCTTAGCCTGGACTGCAGCGCATGGCTACACCTTC. It specifies CASSLAWTAAHGYTF.

This clonotype occurred many times. The rearrangement joins TRBV19 to TRBJ2-1, with 7 nucleotides matching TRBD2. V was pared by 3 bases and J by 9 bases, with 8 bases of the junction left unmatched. The germline gives CDR1 LNHDA, CDR2 SQIVND (reference sequence). This CDR3 is 14 amino acids long. The CDR3 DNA reads as TGTGCCAGTAGTATGGGACTACCCCTTGGTGAGCAGTTCTTC. This codes for CASSMGLPLGEQFF. Combining the CDR3 with reference TRBV19 and TRBJ2-1 gives the whole variable domain DGGITQSPKYLFRKEGQNVTLSCEQNLNHDAMYWYRQDPGQGLRLIYYSQIVNDFQKGDIAEGYSVSREKKESFPLTVTSAQKNPTAFYLCASSMGLPLGEQFFGPGTRLTVL.

This clonotype was found many times. V gene TRBV28 combines with J gene TRBJ2-6; TRBD1 matches at 7 bases. The V segment lost 7 bases and the J segment 0 bases; nucleotides outside the gene matches: 12. CDR3 size: 18 residues. CDR1 and CDR2 from the germline V gene are MDHEN and SYDVKM. Written as DNA, the CDR3 is TGTGCCAGCACCCCTCAGACAGGGTTTAGCTCTGGGGCCAACGTCCTGACTTTC. It encodes CASTPQTGFSSGANVLTF.

The table lists this clonotype with many counts. The CDR3 protein is CASSLSEVDAGANVLTF. Written as DNA, the CDR3 is TGTGCCAGCAGCTTGTCTGAGGTTGATGCTGGGGCCAACGTCCTGACTTTC. V is TRBV11-1 and J is TRBJ2-6; D gene ambiguous. The germline CDR1 and CDR2 sequences are SGHAT and FQDESV (reference sequence). The CDR3 has 17 amino acids. Trimming pared 3 bases from V and 2 bases from J, leaving 14 bases between.